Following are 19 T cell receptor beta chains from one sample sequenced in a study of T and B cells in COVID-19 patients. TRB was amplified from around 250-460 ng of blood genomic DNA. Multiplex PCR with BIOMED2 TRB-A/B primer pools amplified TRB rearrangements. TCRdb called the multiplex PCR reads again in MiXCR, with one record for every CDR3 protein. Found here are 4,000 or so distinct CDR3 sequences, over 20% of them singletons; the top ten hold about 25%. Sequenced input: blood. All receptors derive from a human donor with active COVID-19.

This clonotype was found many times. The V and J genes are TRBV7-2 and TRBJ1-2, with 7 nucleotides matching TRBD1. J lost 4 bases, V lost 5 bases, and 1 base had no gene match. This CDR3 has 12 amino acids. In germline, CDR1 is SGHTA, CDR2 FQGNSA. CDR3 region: CASSRQGYGYTF. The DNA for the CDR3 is TGTGCCAGCAGCCGACAGGGCTATGGCTACACCTTC.

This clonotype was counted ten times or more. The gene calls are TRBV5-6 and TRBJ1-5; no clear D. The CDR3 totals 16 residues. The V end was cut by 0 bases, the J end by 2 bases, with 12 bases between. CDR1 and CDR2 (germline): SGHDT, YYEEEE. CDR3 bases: TGTGCCAGCAGCTTGGGTTCGGGATGGGGCAATCAGCCCCAGCATTTT. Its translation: CASSLGSGWGNQPQHF.

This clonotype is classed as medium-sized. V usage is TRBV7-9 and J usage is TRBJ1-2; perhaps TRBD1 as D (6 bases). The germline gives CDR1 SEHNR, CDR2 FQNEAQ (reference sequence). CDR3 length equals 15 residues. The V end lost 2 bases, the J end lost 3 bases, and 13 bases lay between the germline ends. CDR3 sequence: CASSLLLQGHYGYTF. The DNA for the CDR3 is TGTGCCAGCAGCTTATTACTACAGGGACACTATGGCTACACCTTC.

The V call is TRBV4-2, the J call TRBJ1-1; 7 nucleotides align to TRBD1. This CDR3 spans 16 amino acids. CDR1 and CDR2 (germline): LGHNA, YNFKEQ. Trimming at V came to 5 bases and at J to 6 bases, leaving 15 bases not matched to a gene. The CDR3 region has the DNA TGTGCCAGCAGCTCTCTTACAGGGGAAAATGACTCTGAAGCTTTCTTT. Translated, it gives CASSSLTGENDSEAFF.

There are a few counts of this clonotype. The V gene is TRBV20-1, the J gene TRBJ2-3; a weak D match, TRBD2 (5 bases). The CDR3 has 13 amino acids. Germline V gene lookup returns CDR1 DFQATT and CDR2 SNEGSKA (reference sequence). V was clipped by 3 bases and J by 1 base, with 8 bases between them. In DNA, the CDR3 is TGCAGTGCTAGTGAGGGAGGCACAGATACGCAGTATTTT. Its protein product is CSASEGGTDTQYF.

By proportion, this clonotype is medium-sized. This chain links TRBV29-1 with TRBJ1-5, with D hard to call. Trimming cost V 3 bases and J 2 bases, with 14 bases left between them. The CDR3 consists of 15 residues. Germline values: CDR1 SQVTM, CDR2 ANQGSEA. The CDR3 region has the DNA TGCAGCGTTGATTACCTCCCGGTGGGCAATCAGCCCCAGCATTTT. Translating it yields CSVDYLPVGNQPQHF.

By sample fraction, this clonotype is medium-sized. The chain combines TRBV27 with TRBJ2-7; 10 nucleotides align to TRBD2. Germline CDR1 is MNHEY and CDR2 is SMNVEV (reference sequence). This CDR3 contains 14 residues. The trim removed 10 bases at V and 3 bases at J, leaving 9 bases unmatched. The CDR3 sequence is CATRGLAGGYEQYF. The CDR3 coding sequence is TGTGCCACCAGGGGATTAGCGGGAGGCTACGAGCAGTACTTC.

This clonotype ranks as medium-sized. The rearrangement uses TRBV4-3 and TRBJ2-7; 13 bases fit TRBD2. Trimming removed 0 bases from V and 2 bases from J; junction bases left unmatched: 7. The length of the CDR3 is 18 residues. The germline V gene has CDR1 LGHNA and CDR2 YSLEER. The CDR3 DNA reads TGCGCCAGCAGCCAAGACGGGACTAGCGGGACTATGACCTACGAGCAGTACTTC. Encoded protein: CASSQDGTSGTMTYEQYF.

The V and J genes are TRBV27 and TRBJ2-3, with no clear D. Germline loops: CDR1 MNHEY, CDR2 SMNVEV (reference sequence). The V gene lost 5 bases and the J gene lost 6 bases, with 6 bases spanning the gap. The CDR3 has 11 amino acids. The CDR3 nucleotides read TGTGCCAGCAGTAGGAGTGATACGCAGTATTTT. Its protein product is CASSRSDTQYF.

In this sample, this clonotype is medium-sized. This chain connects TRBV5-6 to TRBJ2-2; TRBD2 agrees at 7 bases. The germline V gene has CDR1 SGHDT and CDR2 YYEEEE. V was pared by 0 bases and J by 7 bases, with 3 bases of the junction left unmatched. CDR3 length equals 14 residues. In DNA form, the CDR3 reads TGTGCCAGCAGCTTGGCGGGAGGATACGGGGAGCTGTTTTTT. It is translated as CASSLAGGYGELFF.

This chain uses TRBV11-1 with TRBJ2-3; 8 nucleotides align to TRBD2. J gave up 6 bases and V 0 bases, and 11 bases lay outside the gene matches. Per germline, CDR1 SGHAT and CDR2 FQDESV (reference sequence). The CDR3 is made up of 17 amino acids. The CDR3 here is CASSLARGLVDLDTQYF. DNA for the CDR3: TGTGCCAGCAGCTTAGCGCGGGGACTAGTGGACTTGGATACGCAGTATTTT.

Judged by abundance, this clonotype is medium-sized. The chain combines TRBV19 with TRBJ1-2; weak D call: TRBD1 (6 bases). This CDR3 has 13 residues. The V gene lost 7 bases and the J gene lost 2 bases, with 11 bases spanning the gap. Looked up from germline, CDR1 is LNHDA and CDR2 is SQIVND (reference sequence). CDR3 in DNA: TGTGCCAGTACTTACAGGGAAAACTATGGCTACACCTTC. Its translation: CASTYRENYGYTF.

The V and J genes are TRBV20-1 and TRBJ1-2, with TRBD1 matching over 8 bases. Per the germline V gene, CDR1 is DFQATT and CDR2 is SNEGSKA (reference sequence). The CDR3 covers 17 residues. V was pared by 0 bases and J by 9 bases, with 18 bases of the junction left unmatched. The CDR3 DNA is TGCAGTGCTAGAGATCTGGCAGGGGGCTCCCTGAAGGATAGCTACACCTTC. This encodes CSARDLAGGSLKDSYTF.

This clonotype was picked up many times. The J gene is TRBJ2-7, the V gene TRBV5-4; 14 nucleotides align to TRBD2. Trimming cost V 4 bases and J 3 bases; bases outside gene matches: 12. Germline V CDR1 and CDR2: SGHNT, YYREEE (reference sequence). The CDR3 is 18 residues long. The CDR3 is CASSPGGTSGSPLYEQYF. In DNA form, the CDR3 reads TGTGCCAGCAGCCCGGGCGGGACTAGCGGGAGCCCACTCTACGAGCAGTACTTC. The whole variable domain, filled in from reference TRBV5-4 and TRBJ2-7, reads ETGVTQSPTHLIKTRGQQVTLRCSSQSGHNTVSWYQQALGQGPQFIFQYYREEENGRGNFPPRFSGLQFPNYSSELNVNALELDDSALYLCASSPGGTSGSPLYEQYFGPGTRLTVT.

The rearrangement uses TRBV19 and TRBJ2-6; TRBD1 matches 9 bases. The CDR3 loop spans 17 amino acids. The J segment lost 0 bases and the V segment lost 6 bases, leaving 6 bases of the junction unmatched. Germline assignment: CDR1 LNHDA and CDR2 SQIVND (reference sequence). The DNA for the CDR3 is TGTGCCAGTAGAGGGACAGGGCCAAACTCTGGGGCCAACGTCCTGACTTTC. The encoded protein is CASRGTGPNSGANVLTF.

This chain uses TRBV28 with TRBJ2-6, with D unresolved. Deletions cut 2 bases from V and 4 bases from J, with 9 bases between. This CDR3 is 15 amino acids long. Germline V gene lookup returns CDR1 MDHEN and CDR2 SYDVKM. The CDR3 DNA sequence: TGTGCCAGCAGTTTACGGCAAATAGGGGCCAACGTCCTGACTTTC. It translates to CASSLRQIGANVLTF.

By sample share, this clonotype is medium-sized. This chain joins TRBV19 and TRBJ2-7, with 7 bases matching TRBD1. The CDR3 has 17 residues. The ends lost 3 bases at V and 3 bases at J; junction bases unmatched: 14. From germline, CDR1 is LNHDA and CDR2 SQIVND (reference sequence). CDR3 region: CASSISPSPTGFYEQYF. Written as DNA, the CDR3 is TGTGCCAGTAGTATTTCGCCCTCCCCGACAGGGTTCTACGAGCAGTACTTC.

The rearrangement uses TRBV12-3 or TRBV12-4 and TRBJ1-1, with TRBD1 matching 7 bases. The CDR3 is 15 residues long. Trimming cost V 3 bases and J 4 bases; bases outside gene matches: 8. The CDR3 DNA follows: TGTGCCAGCAGTTTCCGACAGGGATTCGGCACTGAAGCTTTCTTT. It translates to CASSFRQGFGTEAFF.

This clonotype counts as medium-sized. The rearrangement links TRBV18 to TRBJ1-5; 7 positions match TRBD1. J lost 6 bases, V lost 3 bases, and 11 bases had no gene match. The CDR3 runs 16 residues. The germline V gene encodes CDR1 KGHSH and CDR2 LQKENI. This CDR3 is CASSPTQGSTRQPQHF. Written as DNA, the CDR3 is TGTGCCAGCTCACCCACACAGGGGTCGACCCGTCAGCCCCAGCATTTT.